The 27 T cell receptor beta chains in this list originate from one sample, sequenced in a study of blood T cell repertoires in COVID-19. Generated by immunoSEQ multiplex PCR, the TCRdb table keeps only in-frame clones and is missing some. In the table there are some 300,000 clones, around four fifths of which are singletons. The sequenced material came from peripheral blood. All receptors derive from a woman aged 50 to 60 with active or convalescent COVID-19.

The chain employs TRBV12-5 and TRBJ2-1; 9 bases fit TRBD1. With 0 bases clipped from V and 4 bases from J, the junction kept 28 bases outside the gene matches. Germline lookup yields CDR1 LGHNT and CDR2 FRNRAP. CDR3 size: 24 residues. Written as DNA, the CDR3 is TGTGCTAGTGGTTTGGTCCCTCGGGGAGGGCTTCGGGGACAGGGCTCCTCTGAGTACAATGAGCAGTTCTTC. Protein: CASGLVPRGGLRGQGSSEYNEQFF.

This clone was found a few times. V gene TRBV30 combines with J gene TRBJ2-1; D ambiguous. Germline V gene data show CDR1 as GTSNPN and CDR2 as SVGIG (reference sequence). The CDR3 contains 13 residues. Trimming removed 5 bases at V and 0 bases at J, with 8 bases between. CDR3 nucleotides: TGTGCCTGGGCCAGGAACTCCTACAATGAGCAGTTCTTC. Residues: CAWARNSYNEQFF.

CDR3 DNA: TGCGCCAGCAGCTCGTTTGCCTACGAGCAGTACTTC. This encodes CASSSFAYEQYF. V gene TRBV5-1 combines with J gene TRBJ2-7; D is unresolved. Trimming took off 3 bases at V and 2 bases at J, with 6 bases between the two ends. Germline V gene data show CDR1 as SGHRS and CDR2 as YFSETQ. The CDR3 has 12 residues.

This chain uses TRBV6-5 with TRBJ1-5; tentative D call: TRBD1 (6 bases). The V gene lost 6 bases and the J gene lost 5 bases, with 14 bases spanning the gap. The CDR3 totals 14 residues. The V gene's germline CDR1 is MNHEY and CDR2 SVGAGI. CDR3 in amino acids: CASSFGGGDQPQHF. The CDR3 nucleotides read TGTGCCAGCAGCTTCGGGGGGGGCGATCAGCCCCAGCATTTT.

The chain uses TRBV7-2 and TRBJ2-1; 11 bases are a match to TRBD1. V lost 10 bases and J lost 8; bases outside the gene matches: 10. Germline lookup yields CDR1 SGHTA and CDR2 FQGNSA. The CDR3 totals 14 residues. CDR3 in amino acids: CATRRDRGIDEQFF. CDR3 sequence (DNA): TGTGCCACCAGACGGGACAGGGGGATCGATGAGCAGTTCTTC.

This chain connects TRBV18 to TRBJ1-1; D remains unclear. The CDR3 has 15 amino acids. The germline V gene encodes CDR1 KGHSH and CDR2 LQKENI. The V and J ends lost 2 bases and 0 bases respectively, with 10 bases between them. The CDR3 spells CASSPSNSMNTEAFF. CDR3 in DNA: TGTGCCAGCTCACCATCAAACAGTATGAACACTGAAGCTTTCTTT.

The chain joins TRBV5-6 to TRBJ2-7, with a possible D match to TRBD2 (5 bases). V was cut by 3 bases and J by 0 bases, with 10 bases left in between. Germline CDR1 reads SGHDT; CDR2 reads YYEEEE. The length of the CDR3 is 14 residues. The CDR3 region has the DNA TGTGCCAGCAGCTACGGAGGTCCCTCCTACGAGCAGTACTTC. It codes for CASSYGGPSYEQYF.

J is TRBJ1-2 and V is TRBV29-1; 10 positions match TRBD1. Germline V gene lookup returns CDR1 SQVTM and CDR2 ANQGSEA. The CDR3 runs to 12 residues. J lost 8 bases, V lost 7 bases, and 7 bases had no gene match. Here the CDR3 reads CSGQTGGGGYTF. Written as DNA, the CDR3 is TGCAGCGGCCAGACAGGGGGCGGAGGCTACACCTTC. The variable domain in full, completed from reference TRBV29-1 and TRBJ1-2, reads SAVISQKPSRDICQRGTSLTIQCQVDSQVTMMFWYRQQPGQSLTLIATANQGSEATYESGFVIDKFPISRPNLTFSTLTVSNMSPEDSSIYLCSGQTGGGGYTFGSGTRLTVV.

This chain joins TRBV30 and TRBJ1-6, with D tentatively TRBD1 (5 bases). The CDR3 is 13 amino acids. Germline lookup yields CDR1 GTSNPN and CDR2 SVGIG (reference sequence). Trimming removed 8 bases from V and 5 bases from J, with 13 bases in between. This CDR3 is CAATGEHNSPLHF. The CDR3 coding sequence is TGTGCCGCGACGGGGGAGCATAATTCACCCCTCCACTTT.

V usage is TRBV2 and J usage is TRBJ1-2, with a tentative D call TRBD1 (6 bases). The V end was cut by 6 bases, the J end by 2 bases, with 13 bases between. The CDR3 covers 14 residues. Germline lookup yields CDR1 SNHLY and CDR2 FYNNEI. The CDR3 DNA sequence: TGTGCCAGCAGCGATCAGGGGACCAACTATGGCTACACCTTC. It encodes CASSDQGTNYGYTF.

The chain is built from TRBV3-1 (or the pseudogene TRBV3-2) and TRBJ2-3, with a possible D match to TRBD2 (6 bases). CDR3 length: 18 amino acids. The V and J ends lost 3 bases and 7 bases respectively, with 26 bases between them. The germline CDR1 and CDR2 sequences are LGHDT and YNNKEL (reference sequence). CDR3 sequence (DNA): TGTGCCAGCAGCCAGGATCCCCTTTGGGGCGCGCGGGGAAATACGCAGTATTTT. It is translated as CASSQDPLWGARGNTQYF.

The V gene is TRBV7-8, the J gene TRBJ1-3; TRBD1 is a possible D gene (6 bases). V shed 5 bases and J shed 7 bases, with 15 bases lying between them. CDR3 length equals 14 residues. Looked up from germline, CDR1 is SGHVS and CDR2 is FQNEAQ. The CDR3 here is CASSPTSGANTIYF. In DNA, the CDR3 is TGTGCCAGCAGCCCGACATCAGGGGCTAACACCATATATTTT. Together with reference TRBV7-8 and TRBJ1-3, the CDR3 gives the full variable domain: GAGVSQSPRYKVAKRGQDVALRCDPISGHVSLFWYQQALGQGPEFLTYFQNEAQLDKSGLPSDRFFAERPEGSVSTLKIQRTQQEDSAVYLCASSPTSGANTIYFGEGSWLTVV.

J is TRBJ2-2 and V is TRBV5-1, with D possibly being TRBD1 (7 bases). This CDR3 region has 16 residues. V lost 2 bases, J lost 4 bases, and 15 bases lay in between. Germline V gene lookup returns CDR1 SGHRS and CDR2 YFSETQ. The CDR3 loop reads CASSLGGAGSTGELFF. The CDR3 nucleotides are TGCGCCAGCAGCTTAGGGGGCGCGGGGAGCACCGGGGAGCTGTTTTTT.

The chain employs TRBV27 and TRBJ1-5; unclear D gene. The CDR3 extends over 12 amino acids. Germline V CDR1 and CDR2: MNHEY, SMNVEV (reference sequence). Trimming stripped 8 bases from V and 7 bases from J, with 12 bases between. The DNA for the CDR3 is TGTGCCAGCGGGCACGTAGAACAGCCCCAGCATTTT. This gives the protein CASGHVEQPQHF.

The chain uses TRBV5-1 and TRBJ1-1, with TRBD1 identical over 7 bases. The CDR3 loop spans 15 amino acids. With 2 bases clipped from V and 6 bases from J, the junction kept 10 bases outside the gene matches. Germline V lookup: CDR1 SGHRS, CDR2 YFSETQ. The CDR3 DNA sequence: TGCGCCAGCAGCTTTTTACAGGGGCGCCAATCTGAAGCTTTCTTT. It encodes CASSFLQGRQSEAFF.

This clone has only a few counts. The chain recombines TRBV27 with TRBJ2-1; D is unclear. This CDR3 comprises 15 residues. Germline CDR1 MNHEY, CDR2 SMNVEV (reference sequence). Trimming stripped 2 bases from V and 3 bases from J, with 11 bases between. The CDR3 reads CASSLGAPNYNEQFF. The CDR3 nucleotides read TGTGCCAGCAGTTTAGGAGCGCCCAACTACAATGAGCAGTTCTTC.

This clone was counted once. CDR3 sequence: CASSEWGRDSPLHF. CDR3 bases: TGTGCCAGCAGTGAATGGGGGAGGGATTCACCCCTCCACTTT. The chain joins TRBV2 to TRBJ1-6; D might be TRBD1 (5 bases). This CDR3 spans 14 amino acids. Germline CDR1 SNHLY, CDR2 FYNNEI. Trimming took 2 bases from V and 8 from J, leaving 10 bases between them.

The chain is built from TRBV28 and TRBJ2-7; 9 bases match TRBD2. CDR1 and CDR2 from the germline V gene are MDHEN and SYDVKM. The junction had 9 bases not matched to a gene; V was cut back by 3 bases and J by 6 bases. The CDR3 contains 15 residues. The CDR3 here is CASSFASGKTSEQYF. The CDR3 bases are TGTGCCAGCAGTTTTGCTAGCGGGAAAACTTCCGAGCAGTACTTC.

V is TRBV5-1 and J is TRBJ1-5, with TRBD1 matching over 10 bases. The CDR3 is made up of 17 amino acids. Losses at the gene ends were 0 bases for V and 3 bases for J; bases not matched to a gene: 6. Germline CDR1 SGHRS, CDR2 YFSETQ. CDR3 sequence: CASSLGGQGVNNQPQHF. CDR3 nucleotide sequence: TGCGCCAGCAGCTTGGGAGGACAGGGGGTGAACAATCAGCCCCAGCATTTT.

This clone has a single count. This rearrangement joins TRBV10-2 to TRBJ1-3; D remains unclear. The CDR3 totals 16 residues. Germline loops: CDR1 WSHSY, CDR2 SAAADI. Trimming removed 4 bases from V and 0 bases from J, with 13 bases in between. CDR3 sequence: CASSVAGRLSGNTIYF. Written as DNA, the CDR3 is TGCGCCAGCAGTGTTGCGGGCAGGCTCTCTGGAAACACCATATATTTT.

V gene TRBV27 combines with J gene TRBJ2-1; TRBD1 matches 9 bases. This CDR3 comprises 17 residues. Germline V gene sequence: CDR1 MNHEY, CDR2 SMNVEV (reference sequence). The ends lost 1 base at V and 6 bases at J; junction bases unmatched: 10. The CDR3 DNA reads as TGTGCCAGCAGTTTATTGTGGGGACAGGGTCTTTTCAATGAGCAGTTCTTC. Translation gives CASSLLWGQGLFNEQFF.

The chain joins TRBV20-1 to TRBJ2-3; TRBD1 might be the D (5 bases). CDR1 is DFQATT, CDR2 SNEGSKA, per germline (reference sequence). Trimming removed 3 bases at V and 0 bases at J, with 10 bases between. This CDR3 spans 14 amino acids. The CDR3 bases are TGCAGTGCTAGTAGGGGCGCTAGCACAGATACGCAGTATTTT. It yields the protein CSASRGASTDTQYF.

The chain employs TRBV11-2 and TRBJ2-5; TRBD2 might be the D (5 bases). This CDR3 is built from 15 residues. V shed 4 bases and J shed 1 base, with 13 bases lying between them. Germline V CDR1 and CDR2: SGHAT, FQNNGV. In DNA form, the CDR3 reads TGTGCCAGCAGCTCCTTTTGGACTGCCCAAGAGACCCAGTACTTC. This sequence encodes CASSSFWTAQETQYF.

The CDR3 is CSARVVGGGELFF. In DNA form, the CDR3 reads TGCAGTGCTCGTGTAGTGGGAGGCGGGGAGCTGTTTTTT. This chain connects TRBV20-1 to TRBJ2-2; maybe TRBD2 (6 bases). Germline V CDR1 and CDR2: DFQATT, SNEGSKA (reference sequence). The V end was cut by 5 bases, the J end by 7 bases, with 14 bases between. The CDR3 covers 13 residues.

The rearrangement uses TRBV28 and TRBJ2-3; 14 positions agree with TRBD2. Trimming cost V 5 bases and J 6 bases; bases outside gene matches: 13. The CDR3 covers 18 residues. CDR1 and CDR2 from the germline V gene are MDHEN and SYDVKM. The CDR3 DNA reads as TGTGCCAGCAGTACACCCGGGACTAGCGGGAGCTCGCGGGATACGCAGTATTTT. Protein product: CASSTPGTSGSSRDTQYF.

The CDR3 sequence is CASSPYQGQAYYGYTF. CDR3 in DNA: TGCGCCAGCAGCCCATACCAAGGACAGGCCTACTATGGCTACACCTTC. V usage is TRBV4-1 and J usage is TRBJ1-2; 7 nucleotides align to TRBD1. The CDR3 sequence is 16 residues long. The V and J ends lost 4 bases and 3 bases, in that order; junction bases with no gene match: 11. The germline V gene encodes CDR1 MGHRA and CDR2 YSYEKL.

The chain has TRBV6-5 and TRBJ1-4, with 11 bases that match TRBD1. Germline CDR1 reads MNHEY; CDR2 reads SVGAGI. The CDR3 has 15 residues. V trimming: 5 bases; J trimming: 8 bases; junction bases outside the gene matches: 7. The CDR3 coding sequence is TGTGCCAGCAGTATCCGGACAGGGGGCGCGGAAAAACTGTTTTTT. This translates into CASSIRTGGAEKLFF.